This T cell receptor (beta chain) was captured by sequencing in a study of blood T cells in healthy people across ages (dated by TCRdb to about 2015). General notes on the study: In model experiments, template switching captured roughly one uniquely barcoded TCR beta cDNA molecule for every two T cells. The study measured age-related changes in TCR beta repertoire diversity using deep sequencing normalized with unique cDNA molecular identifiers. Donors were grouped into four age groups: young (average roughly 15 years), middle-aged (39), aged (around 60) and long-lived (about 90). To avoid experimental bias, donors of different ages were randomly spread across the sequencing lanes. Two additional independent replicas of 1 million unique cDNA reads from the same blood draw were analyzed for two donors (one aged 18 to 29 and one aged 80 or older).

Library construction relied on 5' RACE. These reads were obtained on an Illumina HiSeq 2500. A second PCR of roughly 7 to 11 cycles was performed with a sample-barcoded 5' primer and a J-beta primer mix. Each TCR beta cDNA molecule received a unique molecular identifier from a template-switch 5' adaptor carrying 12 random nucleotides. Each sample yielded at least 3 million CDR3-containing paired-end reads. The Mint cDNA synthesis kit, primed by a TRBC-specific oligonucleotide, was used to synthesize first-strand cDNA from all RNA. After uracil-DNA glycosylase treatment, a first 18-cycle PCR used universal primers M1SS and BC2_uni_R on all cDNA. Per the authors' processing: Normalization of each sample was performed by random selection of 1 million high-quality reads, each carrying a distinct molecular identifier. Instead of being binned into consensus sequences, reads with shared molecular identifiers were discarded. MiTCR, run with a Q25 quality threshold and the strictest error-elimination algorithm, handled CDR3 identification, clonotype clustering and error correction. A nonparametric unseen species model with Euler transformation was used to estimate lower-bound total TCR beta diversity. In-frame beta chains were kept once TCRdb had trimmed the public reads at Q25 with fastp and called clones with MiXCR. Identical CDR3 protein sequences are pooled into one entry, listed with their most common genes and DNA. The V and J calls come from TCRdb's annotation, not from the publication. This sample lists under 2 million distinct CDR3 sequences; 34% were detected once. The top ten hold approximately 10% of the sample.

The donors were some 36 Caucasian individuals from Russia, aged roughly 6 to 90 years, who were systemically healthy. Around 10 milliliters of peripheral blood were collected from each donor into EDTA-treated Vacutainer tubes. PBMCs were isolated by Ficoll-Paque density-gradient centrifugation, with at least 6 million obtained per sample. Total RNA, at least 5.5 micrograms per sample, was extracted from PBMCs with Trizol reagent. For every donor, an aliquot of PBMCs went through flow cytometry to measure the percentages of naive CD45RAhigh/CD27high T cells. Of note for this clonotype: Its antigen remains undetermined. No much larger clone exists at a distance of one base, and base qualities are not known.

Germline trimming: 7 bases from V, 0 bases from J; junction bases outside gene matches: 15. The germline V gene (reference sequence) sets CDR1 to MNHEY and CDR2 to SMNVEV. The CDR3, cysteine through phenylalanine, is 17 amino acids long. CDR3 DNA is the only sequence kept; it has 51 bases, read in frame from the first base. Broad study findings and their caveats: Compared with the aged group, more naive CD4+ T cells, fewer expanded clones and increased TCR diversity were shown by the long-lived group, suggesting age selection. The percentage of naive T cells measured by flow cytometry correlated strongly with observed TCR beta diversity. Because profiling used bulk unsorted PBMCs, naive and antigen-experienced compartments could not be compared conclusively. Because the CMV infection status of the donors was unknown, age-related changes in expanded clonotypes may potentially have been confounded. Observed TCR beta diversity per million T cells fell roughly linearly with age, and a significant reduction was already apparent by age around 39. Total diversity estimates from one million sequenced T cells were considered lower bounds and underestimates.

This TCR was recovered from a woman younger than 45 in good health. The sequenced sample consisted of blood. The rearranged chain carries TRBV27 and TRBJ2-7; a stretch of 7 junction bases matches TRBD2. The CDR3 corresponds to CASNSAGRAGPSYEQYF. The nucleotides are TGTGCCAGCAACTCTGCAGGGCGAGCGGGACCCTCCTACGAGCAGTACTTC.